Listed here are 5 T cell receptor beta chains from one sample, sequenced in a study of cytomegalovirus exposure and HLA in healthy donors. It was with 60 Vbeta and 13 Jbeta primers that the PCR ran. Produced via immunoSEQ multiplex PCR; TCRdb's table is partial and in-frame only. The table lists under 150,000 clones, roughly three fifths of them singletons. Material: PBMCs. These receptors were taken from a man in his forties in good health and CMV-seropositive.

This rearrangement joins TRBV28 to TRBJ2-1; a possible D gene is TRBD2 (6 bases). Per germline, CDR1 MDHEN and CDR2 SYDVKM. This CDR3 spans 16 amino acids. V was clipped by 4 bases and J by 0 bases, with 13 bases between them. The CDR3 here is CASSSGLTSSYNEQFF. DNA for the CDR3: TGTGCCAGCAGTTCGGGACTTACGAGCTCCTACAATGAGCAGTTCTTC.

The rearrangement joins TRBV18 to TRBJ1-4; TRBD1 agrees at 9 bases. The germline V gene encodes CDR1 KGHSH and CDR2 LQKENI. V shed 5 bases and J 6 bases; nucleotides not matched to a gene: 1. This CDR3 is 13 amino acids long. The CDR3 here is CASSGDRDEKLFF. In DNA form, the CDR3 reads TGTGCCAGCTCAGGGGACAGGGATGAAAAACTGTTTTTT.

The CDR3 sequence is CASSWWGTGGSTDTQYF. In DNA, the CDR3 is TGTGCCAGCAGCTGGTGGGGGACAGGGGGTAGCACAGATACGCAGTATTTT. The J gene is TRBJ2-3, the V gene TRBV5-5; 11 positions agree with TRBD1. The CDR3 is 17 residues long. Germline V gene lookup returns CDR1 SGHKS and CDR2 YYEKEE (reference sequence). J lost 0 bases, V lost 3 bases, and 6 bases had no gene match. The complete variable domain, with remaining parts taken from reference TRBV5-5 and TRBJ2-3, reads DAGVTQSPTHLIKTRGQQVTLRCSPISGHKSVSWYQQVLGQGPQFIFQYYEKEERGRGNFPDRFSARQFPNYSSELNVNALLLGDSALYLCASSWWGTGGSTDTQYFGPGTRLTVL.

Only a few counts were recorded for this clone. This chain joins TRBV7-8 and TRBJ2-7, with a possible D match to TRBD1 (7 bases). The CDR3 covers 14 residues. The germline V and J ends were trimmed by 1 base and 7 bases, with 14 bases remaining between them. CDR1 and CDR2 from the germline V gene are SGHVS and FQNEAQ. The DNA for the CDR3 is TGTGCCAGCAGCTTAGGGGACAGAGGGGGGGAGCAGTACTTC. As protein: CASSLGDRGGEQYF.

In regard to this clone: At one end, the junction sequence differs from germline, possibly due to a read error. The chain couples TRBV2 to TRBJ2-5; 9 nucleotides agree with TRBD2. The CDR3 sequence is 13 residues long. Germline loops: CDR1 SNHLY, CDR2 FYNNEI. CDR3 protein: CASSGLAEEAQYF. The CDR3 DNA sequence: TGTGCCAGCAGTGGACTAGCGGAAGAGGCCCAGTACTTC.